The rows below give T cell receptor beta chains drawn from one sample of a study of long-term antiretroviral therapy in people with HIV. Profiling relied on immunoSEQ multiplex PCR, and the TCRdb table lists in-frame clones only, not all of them. Of about 20,000 clones listed, over 80% were seen once; the top ten hold 3.9%. The source material was unsorted PBMCs, sampled approximately 4 years after starting antiretroviral therapy. Receptor source: a man younger than 35 with HIV. The CDR3 runs from the conserved cysteine through the conserved F or W. Each record gives: V gene, D gene, J gene, CDR3 DNA, CDR3 protein. The D gene is left open where the match is weak.

>TRBV5-5|NA|TRBJ1-5
TGTGCCAGCAGCTTGGCCTGGGTGTCGGGGCGTCAGCCCCAGCATTTT
CASSLAWVSGRQPQHF
>TRBV10-3|NA|TRBJ2-1
TGTGCCATCAGTGAAAGAGGGGGGGGGCAAACCTACAATGAGCAGTTCTTC
CAISERGGGQTYNEQFF
>TRBV27|TRBD2|TRBJ2-3
TGTGCCAGCAGTTTAGGTAGCGGGGGCCCTAGCACAGATACGCAGTATTTT
CASSLGSGGPSTDTQYF
>TRBV9|NA|TRBJ1-1
TGTGCCAGCAGCGTAGGGGCAGGGCTGAACACTGAAGCTTTCTTT
CASSVGAGLNTEAFF
>TRBV19|NA|TRBJ1-2
TGTGCCAGTAGGGGCGATGGCTACACCTTC
CASRGDGYTF
>TRBV6-1|TRBD1|TRBJ2-1
TGTGCCAGCAGTGAACGGACAGGCAGGGGGAATGAGCAGTTCTTC
CASSERTGRGNEQFF
>TRBV5-5|NA|TRBJ2-2
TGTGCCAGCAGCTTGAACCCGAACACCGGGGAGCTGTTTTTT
CASSLNPNTGELFF
>TRBV7-6|NA|TRBJ2-1
TGTGCCAGCAGCTTATTGCCCTCTGCAGCAAATGAGCAGTTCTTC
CASSLLPSAANEQFF
>TRBV9|NA|TRBJ1-1
TGTGCCAGCAGCACAAGAGCTCAAATGAACACTGAAGCTTTCTTT
CASSTRAQMNTEAFF
>TRBV27|TRBD1|TRBJ2-1
TGTGCCAGCAGGGCCGGGACAGGGCTGTACAATGAGCAGTTCTTC
CASRAGTGLYNEQFF